The rows below give T cell receptor beta chains drawn from one sample of a study of cytomegalovirus exposure and HLA in healthy donors. Produced via immunoSEQ multiplex PCR; TCRdb's table is partial and in-frame only. Here the sample spans about 130,000 clones, less than 85% being singletons. The specimen sequenced was PBMCs. The source is a man aged 30-40 years in good health and CMV-seronegative. Both conserved end residues are part of each CDR3. Fields, in order: J gene, V gene, clone size, D gene, CDR3 DNA, CDR3 protein. D genes are given only for firm matches. Clone size is not always given. Where it is, it says once, few, many or a class for expanded clones.

>TRBJ1-1|TRBV5-4|-|TRBD1
TGTGCCAGCAGCTTAAATAACAGGGGTGGAGAGAATGAAGCTTTCTTT
CASSLNNRGGENEAFF
>TRBJ2-7|TRBV28|-|TRBD2
TGTGCCACAGGGAGCGGGAGAAGTTCCTACGAGCAGTACTTC
CATGSGRSSYEQYF
>TRBJ2-3|TRBV28|-|-
TGTGCCAGCAGACCTACGAGACAGGCTCCCTGGGATACGCAGTATTTT
CASRPTRQAPWDTQYF
>TRBJ1-1|TRBV27|-|-
TGTGCCAGCAGTTGGGCGCTGAACACTGAAGCTTTCTTT
CASSWALNTEAFF
>TRBJ1-4|TRBV6-5|-|-
TGTGCCAGCAGTCTAACAGGAGCGACTAATGAAAAACTGTTTTTT
CASSLTGATNEKLFF
>TRBJ2-7|TRBV6-6|-|-
TGTGCCAGCAGTTACTCGACTCAGTTTTACGAGCAGTACTTC
CASSYSTQFYEQYF
>TRBJ2-1|TRBV28|-|TRBD2
TGTGCCAGCAGTCCTAGCGGGAGGGGTCGCTACAATGAGCAGTTCTTC
CASSPSGRGRYNEQFF
>TRBJ1-2|TRBV10-3|-|-
TGTGCCATCAGTGAGTCGACTCTTGGCAGGGTTTATGGCTACACCTTC
CAISESTLGRVYGYTF
>TRBJ2-3|TRBV2|once|-
TGTGCCAGCAGGAGGACTACGTCACGCACATATACGCAGTATTTT
CASRRTTSRTYTQYF
>TRBJ2-3|TRBV27|-|TRBD2
TGTGCCAGCAGTTTTGTAGCGGGAGTACCAGATACGCAGTATTTT
CASSFVAGVPDTQYF
>TRBJ2-7|TRBV5-1|few|-
TGCTTTTTTTTCAAGCAGAAGGCGGCATACGAGCAGTACTTC
CFFFKQKAAYEQYF
>TRBJ1-5|TRBV7-9|-|-
TGTGCCAGCAGCTTAGTAGGGGCCGGGAGCAATCAGCCCCAGCATTTT
CASSLVGAGSNQPQHF
>TRBJ2-5|TRBV5-4|-|-
TGTGCCAGCAGCTCGCAGGAAATTGGGGAGACCCAGTACTTC
CASSSQEIGETQYF
>TRBJ2-3|TRBV9|-|TRBD1
TGTGCCAGCAGCGTCGGGACAGCAAGCTACACAGATACGCAGTATTTT
CASSVGTASYTDTQYF
>TRBJ1-1|TRBV10-1|few|-
TGCGCCAGCAGTGAGTCGGGGGCCGGTCAAGCTTTCTTT
CASSESGAGQAFF
>TRBJ1-2|TRBV7-9|-|TRBD1
TGTGCCAGCAGCAGCGGGACAGGGTATTATGGCTACACCTTC
CASSSGTGYYGYTF
>TRBJ2-5|TRBV19|-|TRBD1
TGTGCCAGTAGGGACAGGGGGGAGACCCAGTACTTC
CASRDRGETQYF
>TRBJ2-3|TRBV5-1|-|-
TGCGCCAGCAGGCCCGGGGGAACTCCAGATACGCAGTATTTT
CASRPGGTPDTQYF
>TRBJ1-3|TRBV15|-|TRBD1
TGTGCCACCAGCAGAGAGGGACAGGGGCTGCTCGGAAACACCATATATTTT
CATSREGQGLLGNTIYF
>TRBJ1-5|TRBV29-1|once|-
TGCAGCGTGAGCCTTGAAAGAAATCAGCCCCAGCATTTT
CSVSLERNQPQHF
>TRBJ2-7|TRBV9|-|-
TGTGCCAGCAGCCCCGCACAGGGAGACTACGAGCAGTACTTC
CASSPAQGDYEQYF
>TRBJ1-2|TRBV5-6|-|-
TGTGCCAGCAGCTTATGGGGGCTCGGTGGCTACACCTTC
CASSLWGLGGYTF
>TRBJ1-5|TRBV27|-|-
TGTGCCAGCAGTTTTACAGGGAATCAGCCCCAGCATTTT
CASSFTGNQPQHF
>TRBJ2-5|TRBV13|-|TRBD2
TGTGCCAGCAGCCTTTCAGGACTAGCGGGAGTTTCGGAGACCCAGTACTTC
CASSLSGLAGVSETQYF
>TRBJ2-7|TRBV6-1|-|-
TGTGCCAGCAGTGAAATGCTGGATTCGGGGTACGAGCAGTACTTC
CASSEMLDSGYEQYF
>TRBJ1-5|TRBV7-8|-|-
TGTGCCAGCAGCTTAGATTCCCACTATCAGCCCCAGCATTTT
CASSLDSHYQPQHF
>TRBJ1-5|TRBV6-1|-|-
TGTGCCCTCGGGGGACTCTATAGCAATCAGCCCCAGCATTTT
CALGGLYSNQPQHF
>TRBJ2-5|TRBV5-8|-|TRBD2
TGTGCCAGCAGCTTGGGTTTGAGTAGCGGGGGACAAGAGACCCAGTACTTC
CASSLGLSSGGQETQYF
>TRBJ2-3|TRBV18|-|TRBD2
TGTGCCAGCTCACCTCTAGCGGGAAACACAGATACGCAGTATTTT
CASSPLAGNTDTQYF
>TRBJ2-1|TRBV19|-|TRBD2
TGTGCCAGTAGTATCCGGGAGGGCCTTGATGAGCAGTTCTTC
CASSIREGLDEQFF
>TRBJ2-2|TRBV10-3|few|TRBD2
TGTGCCACCAGCGGGGGGTGGGCGAACACCGGGGAGCTGTTTTTT
CATSGGWANTGELFF
>TRBJ2-7|TRBV6-1|-|-
TGTGCCAGCAGTGGAATGCTAGCTACGACCTACGAGCAGTACTTC
CASSGMLATTYEQYF
>TRBJ2-2|TRBV19|-|-
TGTGCCAGTACTTCGTACACCGGGGAGCTGTTTTTT
CASTSYTGELFF
>TRBJ2-7|TRBV27|-|-
TGTGCCAGCAGCTCAGGGTCTCCCTACGAGCAGTACTTC
CASSSGSPYEQYF
>TRBJ2-5|TRBV6-5|-|-
TGTGCCAGCAGTTACTCTGGCTTGAGCGCAGAGACCCAGTACTTC
CASSYSGLSAETQYF
>TRBJ1-1|TRBV5-6|-|-
TGTGCCAGCAGCTTGGCCTCCGCATACAGCATGAACACTGAAGCTTTCTTT
CASSLASAYSMNTEAFF
>TRBJ2-7|TRBV25-1|-|-
TGTGCCAGCAGTGACCGGACCTCACAGGCCTGCGAGCAGTACTTC
CASSDRTSQACEQYF
>TRBJ2-7|TRBV19|-|TRBD2
TGTGCCAGTAGTCTCGGACTAGCGGCGAGCTCCTACGAGCAGTACTTC
CASSLGLAASSYEQYF
>TRBJ2-2|TRBV4-2|-|-
TGTGCCAGCACCTTACTTGTCGGGGGCACCGGGGAGCTGTTTTTT
CASTLLVGGTGELFF
>TRBJ2-1|TRBV11-2|-|-
TGTGCCAGCAGCTTAGTGGCGGATTCATACAATGAGCAGTTCTTC
CASSLVADSYNEQFF